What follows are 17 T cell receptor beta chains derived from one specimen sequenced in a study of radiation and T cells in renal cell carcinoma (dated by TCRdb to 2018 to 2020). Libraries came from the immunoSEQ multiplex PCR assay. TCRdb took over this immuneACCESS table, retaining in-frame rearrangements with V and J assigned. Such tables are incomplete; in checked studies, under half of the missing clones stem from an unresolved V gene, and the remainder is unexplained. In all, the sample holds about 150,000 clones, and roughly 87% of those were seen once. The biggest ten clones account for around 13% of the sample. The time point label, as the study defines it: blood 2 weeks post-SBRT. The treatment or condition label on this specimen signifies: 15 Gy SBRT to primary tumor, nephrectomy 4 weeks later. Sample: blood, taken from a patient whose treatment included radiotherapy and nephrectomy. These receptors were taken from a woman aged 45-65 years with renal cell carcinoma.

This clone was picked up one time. The CDR3 here is CASSLPGQVLRNTEAFF. The CDR3 DNA reads TGTGCCAGTAGTCTTCCGGGACAGGTGTTACGGAACACTGAAGCTTTCTTT. The chain joins TRBV19 to TRBJ1-1; TRBD1 matches at 8 bases. The length of the CDR3 is 17 residues. J was trimmed by 1 base and V by 5 bases; bases with no gene match: 12. CDR1 is LNHDA, CDR2 SQIVND, per germline (reference sequence). Supplemented by reference TRBV19 and TRBJ1-1, the full variable domain reads DGGITQSPKYLFRKEGQNVTLSCEQNLNHDAMYWYRQDPGQGLRLIYYSQIVNDFQKGDIAEGYSVSREKKESFPLTVTSAQKNPTAFYLCASSLPGQVLRNTEAFFGQGTRLTVV.

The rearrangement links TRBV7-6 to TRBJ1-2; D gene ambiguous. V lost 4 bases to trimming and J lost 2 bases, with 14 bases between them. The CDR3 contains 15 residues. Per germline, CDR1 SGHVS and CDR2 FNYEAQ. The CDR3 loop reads CASSSNRYSNYGYTF. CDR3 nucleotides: TGTGCCAGCAGCTCGAACAGATATTCAAACTATGGCTACACCTTC.

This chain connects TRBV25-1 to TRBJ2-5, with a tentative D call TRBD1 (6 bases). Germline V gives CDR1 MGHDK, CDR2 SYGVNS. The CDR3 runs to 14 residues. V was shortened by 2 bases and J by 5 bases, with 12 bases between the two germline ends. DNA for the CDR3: TGTGCCAGCAGTGAAGGTGGCAGGGGCGAGACCCAGTACTTC. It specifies CASSEGGRGETQYF.

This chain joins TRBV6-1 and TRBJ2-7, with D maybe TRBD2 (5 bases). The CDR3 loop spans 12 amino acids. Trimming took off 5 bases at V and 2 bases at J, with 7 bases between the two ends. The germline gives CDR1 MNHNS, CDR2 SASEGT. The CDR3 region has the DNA TGTGCCAGCAGTCCGGGGACCTACGAGCAGTACTTC. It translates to CASSPGTYEQYF.

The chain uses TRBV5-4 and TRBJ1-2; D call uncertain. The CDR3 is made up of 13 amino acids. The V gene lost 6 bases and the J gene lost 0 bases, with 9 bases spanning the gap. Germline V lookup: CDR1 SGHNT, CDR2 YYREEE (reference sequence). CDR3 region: CASTAATNYGYTF. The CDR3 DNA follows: TGTGCCAGCACGGCAGCGACTAACTATGGCTACACCTTC.

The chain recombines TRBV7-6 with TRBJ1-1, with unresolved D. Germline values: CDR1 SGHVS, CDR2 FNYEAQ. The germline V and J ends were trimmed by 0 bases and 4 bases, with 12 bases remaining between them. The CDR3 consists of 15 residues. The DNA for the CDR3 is TGTGCCAGCAGCTTAGCTGTTGGGCGCGGCACTGAAGCTTTCTTT. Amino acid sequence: CASSLAVGRGTEAFF. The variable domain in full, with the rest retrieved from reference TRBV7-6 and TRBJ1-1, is GAGVSQSPRYKVTKRGQDVALRCDPISGHVSLYWYRQALGQGPEFLTYFNYEAQQDKSGLPNDRFSAERPEGSISTLTIQRTEQRDSAMYRCASSLAVGRGTEAFFGQGTRLTVV.

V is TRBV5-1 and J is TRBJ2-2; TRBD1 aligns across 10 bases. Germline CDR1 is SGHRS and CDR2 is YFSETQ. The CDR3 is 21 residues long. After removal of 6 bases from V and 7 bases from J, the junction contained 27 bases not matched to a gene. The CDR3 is CASNTLPRSWPGTGEDGELFF. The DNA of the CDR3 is TGCGCCAGCAACACCCTCCCCAGGAGCTGGCCCGGGACAGGGGAGGACGGGGAGCTGTTTTTT.

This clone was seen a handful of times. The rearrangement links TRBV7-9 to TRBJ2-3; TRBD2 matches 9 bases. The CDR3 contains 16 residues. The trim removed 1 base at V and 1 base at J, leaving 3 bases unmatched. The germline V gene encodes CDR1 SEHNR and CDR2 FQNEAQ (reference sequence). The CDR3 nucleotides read TGTGCCAGCAGCTTAGGAGAGCGGGGGGGCACAGATACGCAGTATTTT. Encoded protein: CASSLGERGGTDTQYF.

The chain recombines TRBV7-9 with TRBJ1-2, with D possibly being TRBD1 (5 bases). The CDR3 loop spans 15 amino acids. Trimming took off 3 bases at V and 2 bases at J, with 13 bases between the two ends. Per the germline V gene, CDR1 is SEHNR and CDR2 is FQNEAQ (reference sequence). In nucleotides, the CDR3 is TGTGCCAGCAGCTTGGGGCAGGGTACGAACTATGGCTACACCTTC. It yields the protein CASSLGQGTNYGYTF. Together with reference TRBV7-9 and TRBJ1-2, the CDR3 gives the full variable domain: DTGVSQNPRHKITKRGQNVTFRCDPISEHNRLYWYRQTLGQGPEFLTYFQNEAQLEKSRLLSDRFSAERPKGSFSTLEIQRTEQGDSAMYLCASSLGQGTNYGYTFGSGTRLTVV.

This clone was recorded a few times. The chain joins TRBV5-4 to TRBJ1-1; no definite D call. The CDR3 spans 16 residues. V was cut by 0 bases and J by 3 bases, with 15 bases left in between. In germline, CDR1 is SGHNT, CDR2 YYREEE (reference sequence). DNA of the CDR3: TGTGCCAGCAGCTTGGGGCCTTTGGGTGGTTACACTGAAGCTTTCTTT. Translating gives CASSLGPLGGYTEAFF. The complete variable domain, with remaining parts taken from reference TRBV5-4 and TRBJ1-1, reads ETGVTQSPTHLIKTRGQQVTLRCSSQSGHNTVSWYQQALGQGPQFIFQYYREEENGRGNFPPRFSGLQFPNYSSELNVNALELDDSALYLCASSLGPLGGYTEAFFGQGTRLTVV.

For the CDR3, the DNA is TGTGCCAGCAGCGCGACTAGCGGGGGAATTGGAGAGACCCAGTACTTC. Its protein product is CASSATSGGIGETQYF. The V call is TRBV11-2, the J call TRBJ2-5, with 12 bases fitting TRBD2. V was clipped by 5 bases and J by 4 bases; unmatched bases: 8. Looked up from germline, CDR1 is SGHAT and CDR2 is FQNNGV. This CDR3 has 16 residues.

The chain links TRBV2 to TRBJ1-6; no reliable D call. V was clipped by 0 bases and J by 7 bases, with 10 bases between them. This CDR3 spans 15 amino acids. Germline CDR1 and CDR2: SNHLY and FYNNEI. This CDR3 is CASSEALPFNSPLHF. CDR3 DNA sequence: TGTGCCAGCAGTGAAGCCCTCCCGTTCAATTCACCCCTCCACTTT.

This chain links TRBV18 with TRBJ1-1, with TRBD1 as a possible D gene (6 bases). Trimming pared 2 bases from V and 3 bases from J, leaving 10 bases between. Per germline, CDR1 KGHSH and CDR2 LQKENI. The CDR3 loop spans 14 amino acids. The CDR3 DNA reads TGTGCCAGCTCACCAACAGGGAGGGACACTGAAGCTTTCTTT. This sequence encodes CASSPTGRDTEAFF.

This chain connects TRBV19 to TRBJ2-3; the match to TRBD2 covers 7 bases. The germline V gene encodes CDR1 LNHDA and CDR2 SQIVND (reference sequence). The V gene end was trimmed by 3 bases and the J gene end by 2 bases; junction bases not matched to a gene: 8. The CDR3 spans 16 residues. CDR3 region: CASSITGLTSTDTQYF. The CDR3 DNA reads TGTGCCAGTAGTATCACGGGACTAACTTCCACAGATACGCAGTATTTT. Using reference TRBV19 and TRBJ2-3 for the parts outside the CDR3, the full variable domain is DGGITQSPKYLFRKEGQNVTLSCEQNLNHDAMYWYRQDPGQGLRLIYYSQIVNDFQKGDIAEGYSVSREKKESFPLTVTSAQKNPTAFYLCASSITGLTSTDTQYFGPGTRLTVL.

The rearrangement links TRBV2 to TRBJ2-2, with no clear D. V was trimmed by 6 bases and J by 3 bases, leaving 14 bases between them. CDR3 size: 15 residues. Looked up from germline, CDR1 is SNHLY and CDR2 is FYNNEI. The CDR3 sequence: CASRTLGSDTGELFF. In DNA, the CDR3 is TGTGCCAGCAGGACTCTGGGGTCAGACACCGGGGAGCTGTTTTTT.

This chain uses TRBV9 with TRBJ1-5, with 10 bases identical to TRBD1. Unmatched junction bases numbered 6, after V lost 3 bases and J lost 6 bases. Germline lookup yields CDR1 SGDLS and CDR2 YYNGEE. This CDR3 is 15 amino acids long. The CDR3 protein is CASSEGTGEFQPQHF. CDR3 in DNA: TGTGCCAGCAGCGAGGGGACAGGGGAGTTTCAGCCCCAGCATTTT. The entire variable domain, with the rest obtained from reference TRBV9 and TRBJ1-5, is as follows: DSGVTQTPKHLITATGQRVTLRCSPRSGDLSVYWYQQSLDQGLQFLIQYYNGEERAKGNILERFSAQQFPDLHSELNLSSLELGDSALYFCASSEGTGEFQPQHFGDGTRLSIL.

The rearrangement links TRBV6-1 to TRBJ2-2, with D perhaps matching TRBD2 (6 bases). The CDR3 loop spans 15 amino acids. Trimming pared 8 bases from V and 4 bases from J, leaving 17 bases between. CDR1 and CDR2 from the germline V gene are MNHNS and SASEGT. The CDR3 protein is CASLGGGYPTGELFF. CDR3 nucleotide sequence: TGTGCCAGCCTGGGCGGAGGGTATCCCACCGGGGAGCTGTTTTTT.